The 18 T cell receptor beta chains below all came from one sample that was sequenced in a study of PD-L1 blockade in urothelial cancer. The repertoire was sequenced with immunoSEQ multiplex PCR; TCRdb's copy has only in-frame clones and lacks some. The sample yields more than 85,000 clones, around nine tenths seen once. Regarding time point: pretreatment peripheral blood. This specimen was PBMCs, taken around atezolizumab (anti-PD-L1) treatment. All receptors come from a man aged 60-69 years with urothelial cancer.

The V gene is TRBV6-6, the J gene TRBJ2-2; TRBD1 aligns across 8 bases. The CDR3 runs 14 residues. CDR1 is MNHNY and CDR2 is SVGAGI in the germline V gene (reference sequence). The junction had 5 bases not matched to a gene; V was cut back by 5 bases and J by 6 bases. Here the CDR3 reads CASSRTGSAGELFF. The DNA of the CDR3 is TGTGCCAGCAGTCGGACAGGGTCGGCCGGGGAGCTGTTTTTT.

The chain joins TRBV13 to TRBJ2-4; D may be TRBD2 (6 bases). Trimming pared 1 base from V and 0 bases from J, leaving 13 bases between. The CDR3 has 17 residues. Germline V gene data show CDR1 as PRHDT and CDR2 as FYEKMQ (reference sequence). The CDR3 is CASSLVEGGLAKNIQYF. CDR3 nucleotide sequence: TGTGCCAGCAGCTTAGTGGAGGGAGGATTAGCCAAAAACATTCAGTACTTC.

This clone appeared a single time. This chain connects TRBV10-2 to TRBJ2-5, with 11 positions matching TRBD2. Trimming at V came to 1 base and at J to 4 bases, leaving 2 bases not matched to a gene. The germline gives CDR1 WSHSY, CDR2 SAAADI. The CDR3 contains 15 residues. In DNA, the CDR3 is TGCGCCAGCAGTGAGTTTAGCGGGAGGGGAGAGACCCAGTACTTC. It encodes CASSEFSGRGETQYF.

The chain carries TRBV7-2 and TRBJ2-3, with 8 bases fitting TRBD2. CDR1 is SGHTA, CDR2 FQGNSA, per germline. CDR3 length: 14 amino acids. The trim removed 0 bases at V and 5 bases at J, leaving 1 base unmatched. CDR3 nucleotides: TGTGCCAGCAGCTTAGCCGGGAGGGGAGATACGCAGTATTTT. Protein product: CASSLAGRGDTQYF.

This sequence joins TRBV7-9 and TRBJ1-1; no reliable D call. Germline CDR1 is SEHNR and CDR2 is FQNEAQ (reference sequence). There are 13 residues in the CDR3. V gave up 2 bases and J gave up 2 bases, with 6 bases separating them. CDR3 region: CASSLSVNTEAFF. In DNA form, the CDR3 reads TGTGCCAGCAGCTTATCGGTCAACACTGAAGCTTTCTTT.

The chain employs TRBV5-4 and TRBJ2-3; TRBD2 aligns across 8 bases. V lost 4 bases to trimming and J lost 6 bases; unmatched junction nucleotides: 10. The germline gives CDR1 SGHNT, CDR2 YYREEE (reference sequence). CDR3 length: 15 residues. CDR3 residues: CASSPQSGRADTQYF. CDR3 sequence (DNA): TGTGCCAGCAGCCCTCAAAGCGGGAGAGCTGATACGCAGTATTTT.

The chain carries TRBV30 and TRBJ2-1; D uncertain. The CDR3 is made up of 11 amino acids. V lost 4 bases and J 8 bases, leaving 9 bases between the germline ends. Germline V CDR1 and CDR2: GTSNPN, SVGIG (reference sequence). CDR3 protein: CAWTRSYEQFF. The DNA of the CDR3 is TGTGCCTGGACTAGAAGCTATGAGCAGTTCTTC.

The rearrangement uses TRBV7-2 and TRBJ2-5, with 14 bases fitting TRBD2. This CDR3 has 17 residues. Germline-derived CDR1 and CDR2 are SGHTA and FQGNSA. V dropped 5 bases and J dropped 2; count of bases not matched to a gene: 7. In nucleotides, the CDR3 is TGTGCCAGCAGCCAGGGACTAGCGGGGGTGGGGCAAGAGACCCAGTACTTC. Translated: CASSQGLAGVGQETQYF.

The J gene is TRBJ1-3, the V gene TRBV6-5; TRBD1 might be the D (6 bases). The V end was cut by 7 bases, the J end by 3 bases, with 13 bases between. Germline V gene data show CDR1 as MNHEY and CDR2 as SVGAGI. The CDR3 has 14 amino acids. As DNA, the CDR3 is TGTGCCAGCACCCTGGGGGGGCTTGGAAACACCATATATTTT. It specifies CASTLGGLGNTIYF.

The rearrangement links TRBV5-4 to TRBJ1-1; 7 bases are shared with TRBD1. J was trimmed by 4 bases and V by 6 bases; bases with no gene match: 9. CDR1 and CDR2 (germline): SGHNT, YYREEE (reference sequence). The CDR3 consists of 14 residues. The CDR3 here is CASTSRGKPTEAFF. CDR3 sequence (DNA): TGTGCCAGCACCAGCAGGGGGAAGCCCACTGAAGCTTTCTTT. The variable domain in full, with the rest retrieved from reference TRBV5-4 and TRBJ1-1, is ETGVTQSPTHLIKTRGQQVTLRCSSQSGHNTVSWYQQALGQGPQFIFQYYREEENGRGNFPPRFSGLQFPNYSSELNVNALELDDSALYLCASTSRGKPTEAFFGQGTRLTVV.

The chain has TRBV7-2 and TRBJ2-5, with unresolved D. Trimming took off 1 base at V and 1 base at J, with 10 bases between the two ends. The CDR3 totals 15 residues. Germline V gene sequence: CDR1 SGHTA, CDR2 FQGNSA. CDR3 protein: CASSLDGRLQETQYF. CDR3 nucleotides: TGTGCCAGCAGCTTAGATGGCAGACTCCAAGAGACCCAGTACTTC.

This chain uses TRBV4-1 with TRBJ1-1, with 8 bases aligning to TRBD1. From germline, CDR1 is MGHRA and CDR2 YSYEKL. CDR3 length: 14 residues. With 3 bases clipped from V and 4 bases from J, the junction kept 4 bases outside the gene matches. The CDR3 here is CASSHYTGGTEAFF. The CDR3 DNA sequence: TGCGCCAGCAGCCATTACACAGGGGGCACTGAAGCTTTCTTT.

V is TRBV6-6 and J is TRBJ2-7, with 9 nucleotides matching TRBD1. The length of the CDR3 is 14 residues. The V and J ends lost 3 bases and 5 bases, in that order; junction bases with no gene match: 5. Germline V gives CDR1 MNHNY, CDR2 SVGAGI (reference sequence). This CDR3 is CASSYRGQGDEQYF. As DNA, the CDR3 is TGTGCCAGCAGTTATCGGGGACAGGGAGACGAGCAGTACTTC.

The chain couples TRBV10-3 to TRBJ1-3; D is undetermined. CDR1 is ENHRY, CDR2 SYGVKD, per germline. V shed 6 bases and J shed 0 bases, with 9 bases lying between them. CDR3 length equals 14 residues. The CDR3 sequence is CAIRRQDSGNTIYF. In DNA form, the CDR3 reads TGTGCCATCAGGAGACAAGACTCTGGAAACACCATATATTTT.

The rearrangement links TRBV5-1 to TRBJ1-4; possible D gene TRBD1, 5 bases. V was pared by 0 bases and J by 5 bases, with 5 bases between. Germline values: CDR1 SGHRS, CDR2 YFSETQ. This CDR3 has 13 amino acids. Here the CDR3 reads CASSLGQNEKLFF. CDR3 sequence (DNA): TGCGCCAGCAGCTTGGGACAGAATGAAAAACTGTTTTTT. The entire variable domain, with the rest obtained from reference TRBV5-1 and TRBJ1-4, is as follows: KAGVTQTPRYLIKTRGQQVTLSCSPISGHRSVSWYQQTPGQGLQFLFEYFSETQRNKGNFPGRFSGRQFSNSRSEMNVSTLELGDSALYLCASSLGQNEKLFFGSGTQLSVL.

V gene TRBV5-1 combines with J gene TRBJ1-3; a weak D match, TRBD1 (6 bases). V gave up 4 bases and J gave up 2 bases, with 13 bases separating them. Germline assignment: CDR1 SGHRS and CDR2 YFSETQ. The CDR3 is made up of 15 amino acids. The CDR3 bases are TGCGCCAGCAGCCCACAGGGCGGAACTGGAAACACCATATATTTT. This codes for CASSPQGGTGNTIYF.

This chain uses TRBV5-6 with TRBJ2-5, with D possibly being TRBD2 (6 bases). This CDR3 is 15 amino acids long. Between the trimmed V and J ends, which lost 5 bases and 0 bases, there was a span of 14 bases. Germline V gene lookup returns CDR1 SGHDT and CDR2 YYEEEE. CDR3 in DNA: TGTGCCAGCAGGGGGCGGGGCAGGGACCAAGAGACCCAGTACTTC. The encoded protein is CASRGRGRDQETQYF.

The chain couples TRBV6-6 to TRBJ2-4; no reliable D call. Germline values: CDR1 MNHNY, CDR2 SVGAGI (reference sequence). Trimming took 9 bases from V and 6 from J, leaving 21 bases between them. The CDR3 runs to 15 residues. This chain's CDR3 is CASSERTLVGNIQYF. The CDR3, as DNA: TGTGCCAGTTCCGAGCGCACTCTTGTTGGAAACATTCAGTACTTC.